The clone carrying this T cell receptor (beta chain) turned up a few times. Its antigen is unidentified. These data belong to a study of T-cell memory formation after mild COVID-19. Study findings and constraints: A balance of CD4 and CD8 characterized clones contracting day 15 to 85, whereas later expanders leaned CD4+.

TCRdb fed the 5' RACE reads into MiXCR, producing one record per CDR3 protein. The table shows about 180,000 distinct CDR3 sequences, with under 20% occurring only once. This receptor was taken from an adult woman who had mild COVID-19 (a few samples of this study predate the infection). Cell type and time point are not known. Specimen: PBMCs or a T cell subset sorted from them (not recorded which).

The CDR3, as DNA: TGTGCCAGCAGCTTAGTGGGGGGAGCGAGGGTGGAGACCCAGTACTTC. Its protein product is CASSLVGGARVETQYF. The chain has TRBV7-8 and TRBJ2-5; D is possibly TRBD2 (6 bases). From germline, CDR1 is SGHVS and CDR2 FQNEAQ. The length of the CDR3 is 16 residues. Trimming shortened V by 1 base and J by 5 bases, and 17 bases separated the two germline ends.